Shown below are 6 T cell receptor beta chains from a single sample sequenced in a study of CD8+CD57+ T cells in acquired aplastic anemia. Genomic DNA acted as the template from which TCR beta VDJ combination and CDR3 sequence profiling were carried out. TCRdb analysed the reads with MiXCR anew, one entry per CDR3 protein. Among 35,000 to 45,000 distinct CDR3 sequences listed, around 76% were seen once. Material: sorted CD4+, CD8+, or CD8+CD57+ T cells (not recorded which) from PBMCs. The receptors here all came from a human donor in good health, serving as a control.

This chain links TRBV2 with TRBJ1-2; D possibly corresponds to TRBD1 (5 bases). V lost 1 base and J lost 8, with 11 bases in between. In germline, CDR1 is SNHLY, CDR2 FYNNEI. This CDR3 spans 13 amino acids. The CDR3 here is CASSEVVGQGYTF. In DNA form, the CDR3 reads TGTGCCAGCAGTGAAGTTGTGGGGCAAGGCTACACCTTC.

The V call is TRBV16, the J call TRBJ1-2; 10 bases are a match to TRBD1. There are 14 residues in the CDR3. From germline, CDR1 is KGHSY and CDR2 FQNENV. V gave up 5 bases and J gave up 6 bases; unmatched junction bases: 6. CDR3 protein: CASSATGGRDGYTF. For the CDR3, the DNA is TGTGCCAGCAGCGCGACAGGGGGCAGGGATGGCTACACCTTC.

The gene calls are TRBV7-8 and TRBJ1-1, with no clear D. CDR1 and CDR2 from the germline V gene are SGHVS and FQNEAQ. The V end was cut by 5 bases, the J end by 4 bases, with 11 bases between. This CDR3 region has 13 residues. CDR3 nucleotides: TGTGCCAGCAGCGAGACGGTTTTCACTGAAGCTTTCTTT. It yields the protein CASSETVFTEAFF.

The chain recombines TRBV6-1 with TRBJ1-4; D is ambiguous. Germline V gives CDR1 MNHNS, CDR2 SASEGT. Trimming took 5 bases from V and 8 from J, leaving 12 bases between them. The CDR3 is made up of 13 amino acids. In DNA form, the CDR3 reads TGTGCCAGCAGTCAAAGCTCCTCCGAAAAACTGTTTTTT. It yields the protein CASSQSSSEKLFF.

This clonotype is classed as medium-sized (0.01 to 0.1%). The chain carries TRBV3-1 and TRBJ1-2, with TRBD1 as a possible D gene (5 bases). Trimming pared 1 base from V and 4 bases from J, leaving 10 bases between. The CDR3 runs to 14 residues. Germline lookup yields CDR1 LGHDT and CDR2 YNNKEL (reference sequence). This CDR3 reads CASSQVIGTYGYTF. CDR3 coding DNA: TGTGCCAGCAGCCAAGTTATTGGGACCTATGGCTACACCTTC.

Note on this clonotype: The junction differs from germline at one of its ends, possibly a read error. The rearrangement joins TRBV24-1 to TRBJ2-3; possibly TRBD2 for D (6 bases). The CDR3 loop spans 12 amino acids. The germline CDR1 and CDR2 sequences are KGHDR and SFDVKD. The chain's CDR3 is CASSGGVDTQYF. In DNA, the CDR3 is TGTGCCTCCAGTGGCGGGGTGGATACGCAGTATTTT.